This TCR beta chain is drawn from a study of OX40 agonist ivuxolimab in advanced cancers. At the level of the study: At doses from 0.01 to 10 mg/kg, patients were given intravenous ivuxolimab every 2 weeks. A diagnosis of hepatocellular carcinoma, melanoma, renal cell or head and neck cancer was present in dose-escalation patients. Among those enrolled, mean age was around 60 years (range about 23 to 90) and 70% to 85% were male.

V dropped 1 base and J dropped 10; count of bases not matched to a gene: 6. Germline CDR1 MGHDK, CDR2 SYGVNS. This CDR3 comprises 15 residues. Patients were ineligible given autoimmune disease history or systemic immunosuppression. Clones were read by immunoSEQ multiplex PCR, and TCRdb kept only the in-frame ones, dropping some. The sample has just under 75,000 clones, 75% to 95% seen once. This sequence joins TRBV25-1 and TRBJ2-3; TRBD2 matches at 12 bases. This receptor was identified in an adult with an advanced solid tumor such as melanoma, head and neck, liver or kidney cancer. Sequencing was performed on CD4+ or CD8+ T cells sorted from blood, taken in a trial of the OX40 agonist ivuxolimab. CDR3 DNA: TGTGCCAGCAGTGAATTGGCTAGCGGGAGGGCCTCGCAGTATTTT. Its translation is CASSELASGRASQYF.